This T cell receptor beta chain was sequenced in a study of blood T cell repertoires in COVID-19. As for the study in general: Both acute and convalescent COVID-19 samples were obtained from the United States, Italy and Spain.

This table comes from immunoSEQ multiplex PCR, and its TCRdb copy is limited to in-frame clones, with some not included. The sample carries under 60,000 clones, 85% to 90% recorded once. Sequencing used peripheral blood. The clonotype was recovered from a woman aged 60-70 years with COVID-19, enrolled during active disease.

The CDR3: CSAGVAKNIQYF. The CDR3 coding sequence is TGCAGCGCAGGGGTAGCCAAAAACATTCAGTACTTC. The chain couples TRBV29-1 to TRBJ2-4; D perhaps matches TRBD1 (6 bases). The CDR3 length is 12 residues. Germline lookup yields CDR1 SQVTM and CDR2 ANQGSEA. The germline V and J ends were trimmed by 7 bases and 0 bases, with 7 bases remaining between them.